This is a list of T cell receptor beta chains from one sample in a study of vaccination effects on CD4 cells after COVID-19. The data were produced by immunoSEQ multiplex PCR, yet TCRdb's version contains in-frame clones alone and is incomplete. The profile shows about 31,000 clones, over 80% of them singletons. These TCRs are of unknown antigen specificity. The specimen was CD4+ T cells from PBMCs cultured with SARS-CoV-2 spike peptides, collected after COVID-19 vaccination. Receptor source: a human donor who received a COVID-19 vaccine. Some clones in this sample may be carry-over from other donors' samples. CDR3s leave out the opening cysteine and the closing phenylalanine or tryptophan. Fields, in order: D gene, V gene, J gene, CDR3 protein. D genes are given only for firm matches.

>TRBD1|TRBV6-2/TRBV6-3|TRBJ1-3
ASSYPPLGQGANLNTIY
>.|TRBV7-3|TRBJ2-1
ASSLNGYNEQF
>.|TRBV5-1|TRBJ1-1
ASSVLGTNTEAF
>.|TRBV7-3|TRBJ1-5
ASSLNANQPQH
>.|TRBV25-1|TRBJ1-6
ASSDPGRPNSPLH
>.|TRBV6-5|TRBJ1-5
ASSSLSSNQPQH
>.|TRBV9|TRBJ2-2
ASSVLPSTGELF
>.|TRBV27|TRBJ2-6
ASSPSASRGIGANVLT
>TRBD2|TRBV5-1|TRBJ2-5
ASSLVAGGGETQY
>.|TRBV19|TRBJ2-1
ASSRAVASSYNEQF
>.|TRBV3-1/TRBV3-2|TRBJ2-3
ASSPAGVTDTQY
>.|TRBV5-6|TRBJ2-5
ASSPRQGGTQY
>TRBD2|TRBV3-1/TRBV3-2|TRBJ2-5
ASSLGTSGGEETQY
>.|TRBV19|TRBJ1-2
ASSINGHYGYT
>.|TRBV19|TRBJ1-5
ASSDEGPAQPQH
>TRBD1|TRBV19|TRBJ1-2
ASSIDRAYGYT
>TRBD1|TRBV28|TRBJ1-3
ASRRTGTGNRNTIY
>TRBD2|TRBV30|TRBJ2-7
AGIGGSYEQY
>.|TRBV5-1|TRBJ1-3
ASTMVGPYSGNTIY
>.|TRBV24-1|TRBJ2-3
ATSDLGEDSTDTQY
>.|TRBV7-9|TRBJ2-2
ASTIGANPNTGELF
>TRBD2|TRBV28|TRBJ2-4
ASSSGGNIQY
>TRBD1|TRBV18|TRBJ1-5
ASSPRQGQDNNQPQH
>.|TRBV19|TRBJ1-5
ASSIQPGQISNQPQH
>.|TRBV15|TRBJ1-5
ATSRRQGNQPQH
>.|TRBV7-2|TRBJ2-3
ASSRSSLFGTDTQY
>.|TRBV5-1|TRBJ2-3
ASSRYSSTDTQY
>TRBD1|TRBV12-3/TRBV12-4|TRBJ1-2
ASSQTGGGGYT
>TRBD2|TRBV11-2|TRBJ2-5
ASTPGTTSSETQY
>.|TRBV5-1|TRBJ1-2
ASSLGDRYYGYT
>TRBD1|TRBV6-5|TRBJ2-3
ASRVDRVNADTQY
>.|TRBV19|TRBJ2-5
ASSRGGETQY
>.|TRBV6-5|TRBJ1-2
ASSYSWQNYGYT
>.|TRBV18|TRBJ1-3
ASSPGVSSGNTIY
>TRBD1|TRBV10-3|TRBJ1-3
ATLGQGVGNTIY
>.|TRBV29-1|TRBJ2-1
SVETGRGGNYNEQF
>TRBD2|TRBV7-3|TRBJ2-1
ASSLGLAGYEQF
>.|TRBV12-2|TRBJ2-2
ASRPRGPTSGRTGELF
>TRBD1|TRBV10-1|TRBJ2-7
ASRPDRVSYEQY
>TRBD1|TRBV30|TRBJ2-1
AWEMTGTYNEQF
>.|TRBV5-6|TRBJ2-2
ASSLGAYSNTGELF
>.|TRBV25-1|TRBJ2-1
ATQWGRYNEQF
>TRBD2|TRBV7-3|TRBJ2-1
ASSLILAGAYNEQF
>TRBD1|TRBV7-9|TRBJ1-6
ASSLQTGENSPLH
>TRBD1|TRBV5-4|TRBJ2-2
ASSFRDRGATGELF
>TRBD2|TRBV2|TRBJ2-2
ASKRELGTGELF